The 18 T cell receptor beta chains in this list originate from one sample, sequenced in a study of neurological immune-mediated disorders. MiXCR, applied by TCRdb to the 5' RACE reads, yields one record per CDR3 protein. The sample lists roughly 98,000 distinct CDR3 sequences, 13% occurring once. Time point indicated: longitudinal time-point 2. The sample consisted of PBMCs. These receptor sequences come from a female donor with HTLV-1-associated myelopathy (HAM/TSP).

This clonotype was recorded a few times. The genes are TRBV27 and TRBJ2-7; unclear D gene. This CDR3 has 13 amino acids. Per the germline V gene, CDR1 is MNHEY and CDR2 is SMNVEV (reference sequence). The V and J ends lost 0 bases and 5 bases respectively, with 8 bases between them. CDR3 region: CASSLSRRDEQYF. The CDR3 DNA reads TGTGCCAGCAGTTTATCCCGCCGCGACGAGCAGTACTTC.

This clonotype has just a few counts. The V call is TRBV20-1, the J call TRBJ1-6, with unresolved D. V lost 3 bases to trimming and J lost 10 bases, with 13 bases between them. The length of the CDR3 is 13 residues. CDR1 DFQATT and CDR2 SNEGSKA come from the germline V gene (reference sequence). CDR3 nucleotides: TGCAGTGCTAGTTTCCGAGCGGGCTCACCCCTCCACTTT. Its translation is CSASFRAGSPLHF.

This clonotype showed up many times. The chain uses TRBV18 and TRBJ2-1; maybe TRBD1 (5 bases). The germline V and J ends were trimmed by 0 bases and 5 bases, with 8 bases remaining between them. CDR1 is KGHSH, CDR2 LQKENI, per germline. The CDR3 has 14 residues. The CDR3 sequence is CASSPPPGNNEQFF. CDR3 coding DNA: TGTGCCAGCTCACCACCTCCAGGGAACAATGAGCAGTTCTTC. Looking up the rest from reference TRBV18 and TRBJ2-1 gives the full variable domain: NAGVMQNPRHLVRRRGQEARLRCSPMKGHSHVYWYRQLPEEGLKFMVYLQKENIIDESGMPKERFSAEFPKEGPSILRIQQVVRGDSAAYFCASSPPPGNNEQFFGPGTRLTVL.

There are many counts of this clonotype. This chain uses TRBV5-1 with TRBJ1-2, with 7 bases aligning to TRBD1. V gave up 4 bases and J gave up 0 bases; unmatched junction bases: 6. The V gene's germline CDR1 is SGHRS and CDR2 YFSETQ. There are 15 residues in the CDR3. In DNA, the CDR3 is TGCGCCAGCAGCAGCGGGACAGTCACTAACTATGGCTACACCTTC. Translated: CASSSGTVTNYGYTF.

With regard to this clonotype: Possible read error: a much larger clone is one base away. The CDR3 region has the DNA TGCGCCAGCAGCCAAGAGGACAGGGATGAACGGCCCCAGCGTTTT. Translation: CASSQEDRDERPQRF. This chain links TRBV4-1 with TRBJ1-5, with 8 bases identical to TRBD1. The CDR3 extends over 15 amino acids. Germline CDR1 MGHRA, CDR2 YSYEKL.

The rearrangement links TRBV5-6 to TRBJ2-5; D unresolved. This CDR3 contains 12 residues. CDR1 and CDR2 (germline): SGHDT, YYEEEE. V was shortened by 3 bases and J by 5 bases, with 8 bases between the two germline ends. As DNA, the CDR3 is TGTGCCAGCAGCTCTGGTTCGGAGACCCAGTACTTC. Its protein is CASSSGSETQYF.

The chain couples TRBV28 to TRBJ2-3; 8 bases are shared with TRBD2. Germline loops: CDR1 MDHEN, CDR2 SYDVKM. The CDR3 loop spans 19 amino acids. V shed 6 bases and J 1 base; nucleotides not matched to a gene: 18. DNA for the CDR3: TGTGCCAGCAGACCCCGGATCGGGACTAGTTCGAGTGGCACAGATACGCAGTATTTT. As protein: CASRPRIGTSSSGTDTQYF.

The sample holds many counts of this clonotype. The V and J genes are TRBV29-1 and TRBJ2-7; TRBD1 aligns across 9 bases. The J segment lost 2 bases and the V segment lost 4 bases, leaving 3 bases of the junction unmatched. Germline-derived CDR1 and CDR2 are SQVTM and ANQGSEA. The CDR3 loop spans 13 amino acids. In nucleotides, the CDR3 is TGCAGCGTTGTCACAGGGGGCCCCTACGAGCAGTACTTC. This sequence encodes CSVVTGGPYEQYF.

In this sample, this clonotype turned up many times. DNA of the CDR3: TGTGCCAGCAGCTTAACGGTCGCGGTTAACTCCTACAATGAGCAGTTCTTC. Its protein product is CASSLTVAVNSYNEQFF. This chain uses TRBV7-3 with TRBJ2-1; D unclear. The CDR3 contains 17 residues. Germline V gene lookup returns CDR1 SGHTA and CDR2 FQGTGA. V gave up 0 bases and J gave up 0 bases, with 12 bases separating them.

This clonotype occurred many times. The chain couples TRBV4-2 to TRBJ2-3; 13 nucleotides match TRBD2. The length of the CDR3 is 17 residues. From germline, CDR1 is LGHNA and CDR2 YNFKEQ. Trimming removed 4 bases from V and 2 bases from J; junction bases left unmatched: 6. In DNA, the CDR3 is TGTGCCAGCAGCCCCAGGACTAGCGGGGGTGTCACAGATACGCAGTATTTT. It yields the protein CASSPRTSGGVTDTQYF.

This clonotype was counted at least ten times. The rearrangement links TRBV4-1 to TRBJ1-2; no clear D gene. The CDR3 is 15 residues long. In germline, CDR1 is MGHRA, CDR2 YSYEKL. Trimming shortened V by 4 bases and J by 4 bases, and 16 bases separated the two germline ends. The CDR3 DNA sequence: TGCGCCAGCAGCCCGGAATCCGAAACGGGCTATGGCTACACCTTC. This gives the protein CASSPESETGYGYTF.

At least ten counts were recorded for this clonotype. This chain links TRBV5-6 with TRBJ2-1; D is possibly TRBD1 (5 bases). Trimming shortened V by 2 bases and J by 3 bases, and 6 bases separated the two germline ends. The length of the CDR3 is 13 residues. Germline V CDR1 and CDR2: SGHDT, YYEEEE. The CDR3 protein is CASSFQGYNEQFF. The CDR3 nucleotides are TGTGCCAGCAGCTTTCAGGGCTACAATGAGCAGTTCTTC. Full variable domain (outside the CDR3, taken from reference TRBV5-6 and TRBJ2-1): DAGVTQSPTHLIKTRGQQVTLRCSPKSGHDTVSWYQQALGQGPQFIFQYYEEEERQRGNFPDRFSGHQFPNYSSELNVNALLLGDSALYLCASSFQGYNEQFFGPGTRLTVL.

In this sample, this clonotype turned up many times. The chain recombines TRBV24-1 with TRBJ2-1, with 9 positions matching TRBD1. Per the germline V gene, CDR1 is KGHDR and CDR2 is SFDVKD. The CDR3 runs 13 residues. Trimming cost V 7 bases and J 9 bases; bases outside gene matches: 6. The CDR3 DNA is TGTGCCACCAGGGACAGGGGAAAGGTTGAGCAGTTCTTC. Translated: CATRDRGKVEQFF.

This clonotype appeared many times. The V call is TRBV13, the J call TRBJ2-1, with TRBD2 identical over 15 bases. This CDR3 region has 18 residues. With V trimmed by 3 bases and J by 8 bases, 11 bases remained unmatched. Germline V lookup: CDR1 PRHDT, CDR2 FYEKMQ (reference sequence). Here the CDR3 reads CASSLGLAGGSLIDEQFF. CDR3 nucleotide sequence: TGTGCCAGCAGCTTGGGACTAGCGGGGGGCTCCTTGATCGATGAGCAGTTCTTC.

This clonotype was seen ten or more times. At one end the junction does not follow the germline gene, possibly because of a read error. V usage is TRBV15 and J usage is TRBJ2-1, with D hard to call. Germline V gene data show CDR1 as LNHNV and CDR2 as YYDKDF (reference sequence). The length of the CDR3 is 13 residues. CDR3 region: CATSRDETGEQFF. CDR3 bases: TGTGCTACCAGCAGAGATGAGACGGGTGAGCAGTTCTTC.

This clonotype was seen many times. V is TRBV5-8 and J is TRBJ1-6; a weak D match, TRBD1 (5 bases). This CDR3 contains 14 residues. Germline V gene lookup returns CDR1 SGHTS and CDR2 YDEGEE. V was trimmed by 5 bases and J by 6 bases, leaving 12 bases between them. The CDR3 sequence is CASRPLGGNSPLHF. The DNA of the CDR3 is TGTGCCAGCAGACCTTTGGGGGGTAATTCACCCCTCCACTTT.

In its sample, this clonotype was seen many times. V gene TRBV20-1 combines with J gene TRBJ1-5, with D possibly being TRBD1 (5 bases). The CDR3 has 14 residues. Trimming took off 3 bases at V and 1 base at J, with 10 bases between the two ends. The V gene's germline CDR1 is DFQATT and CDR2 SNEGSKA (reference sequence). This chain's CDR3 is CSASDDRSNQPQHF. The CDR3 DNA reads as TGCAGTGCTAGTGATGACAGAAGCAATCAGCCCCAGCATTTT.

This clonotype was detected only a few times. The V call is TRBV14, the J call TRBJ2-5; TRBD2 might be the D (6 bases). The length of the CDR3 is 14 residues. Germline V gives CDR1 SGHDN, CDR2 FVKESK. Trimming took 3 bases from V and 5 from J, leaving 13 bases between them. CDR3: CASSHYGGPETQYF. CDR3 coding DNA: TGTGCCAGCAGCCACTACGGGGGTCCGGAGACCCAGTACTTC.